This T cell receptor (beta chain) is drawn from a study of beta chain features in type 1 diabetes. General observations from the study: Type 1 diabetes patients showed a moderate but significant shortening of TCRB CDR3s in all four CD4+ subsets.

The entirety of the isolated RNA underwent reverse transcription, so expressed TCRB transcripts were sequenced. This table comes from immunoSEQ multiplex PCR, and its TCRdb copy is limited to in-frame clones, with some not included. Seen here are 500,000 to 800,000 clones, about an eighth observed once, and the top ten hold 0.09% to 0.15%. Turning to this clone: As yet, its antigen is unknown.

Germline V gene sequence: CDR1 LNHDA, CDR2 SQIVND (reference sequence). CDR3 length: 15 amino acids. Trimming left V 3 bases short and J 5 bases short, with 17 bases between. The receptor was isolated from a young man with type 1 diabetes. Sequencing input: naive CD4+ T cells from blood. The chain combines TRBV19 with TRBJ2-7; D perhaps matches TRBD1 (6 bases). The CDR3 nucleotides are TGTGCCAGTAGTATGGCCCGGACAGTCGCCAACGAGCAGTACTTC. This encodes CASSMARTVANEQYF. Drawing the rest from reference TRBV19 and TRBJ2-7, the complete variable domain is DGGITQSPKYLFRKEGQNVTLSCEQNLNHDAMYWYRQDPGQGLRLIYYSQIVNDFQKGDIAEGYSVSREKKESFPLTVTSAQKNPTAFYLCASSMARTVANEQYFGPGTRLTVT.